What follows describes a single T cell receptor beta chain. The data belong to a study of shared clonotypes between healthy human individuals. Only in-frame clones appear in the TCRdb table, and some are missing; sequencing was by immunoSEQ multiplex PCR. The table shows hundreds of thousands of clones, with 95% to 98% occurring only once. Trimming shortened V by 4 bases and J by 4 bases, and 14 bases separated the two germline ends. The germline V gene encodes CDR1 MDHEN and CDR2 SYDVKM. This CDR3 is built from 15 residues. The sample comprised naive CD4+ T cells sorted from blood. Stated subset: CD45RA+ positively selected. The chain uses TRBV28 and TRBJ1-3; D may be TRBD1 (6 bases). The clonotype was recovered from a woman aged 30 to 39 in good health. Here the CDR3 reads CASSYSGARGNTIYF. The CDR3 bases are TGTGCCAGCAGTTATTCGGGGGCGCGAGGAAACACCATATATTTT.